This T cell receptor (beta chain) emerged from a study of blood T cell repertoires in COVID-19. Trimming pared 4 bases from V and 6 bases from J, leaving 15 bases between. The CDR3 extends over 14 amino acids. CDR1 is MNHEY, CDR2 SVGEGT, per germline. The data were produced by immunoSEQ multiplex PCR, yet TCRdb's version contains in-frame clones alone and is incomplete. Among 440,000 or so clones listed, over 75% were seen once. This sequence originates from a woman aged 40 to 50 with COVID-19, enrolled during active disease. Specimen: peripheral blood. The chain recombines TRBV6-2 or TRBV6-3 with TRBJ1-1; D is perhaps TRBD1 (5 bases). This CDR3 reads CASSSSGTTAEAFF. The CDR3 DNA reads TGTGCCAGCAGTTCCTCAGGGACTACAGCTGAAGCTTTCTTT.